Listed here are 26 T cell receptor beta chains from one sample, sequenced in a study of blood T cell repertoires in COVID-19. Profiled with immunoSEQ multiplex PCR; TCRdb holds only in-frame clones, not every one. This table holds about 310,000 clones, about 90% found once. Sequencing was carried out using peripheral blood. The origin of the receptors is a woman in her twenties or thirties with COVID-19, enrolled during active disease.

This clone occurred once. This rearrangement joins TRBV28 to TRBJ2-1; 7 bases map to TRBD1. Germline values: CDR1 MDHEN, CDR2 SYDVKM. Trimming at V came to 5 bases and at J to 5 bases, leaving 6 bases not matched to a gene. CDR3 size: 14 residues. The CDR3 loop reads CASSPGGRNNEQFF. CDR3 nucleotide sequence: TGTGCCAGCAGTCCAGGGGGAAGGAACAATGAGCAGTTCTTC.

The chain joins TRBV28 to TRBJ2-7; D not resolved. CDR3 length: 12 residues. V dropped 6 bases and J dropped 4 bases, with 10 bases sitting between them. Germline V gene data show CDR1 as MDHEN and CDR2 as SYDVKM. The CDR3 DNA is TGTGCCAGCAGCCTAGGCCAGTACGAGCAGTACTTC. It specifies CASSLGQYEQYF.

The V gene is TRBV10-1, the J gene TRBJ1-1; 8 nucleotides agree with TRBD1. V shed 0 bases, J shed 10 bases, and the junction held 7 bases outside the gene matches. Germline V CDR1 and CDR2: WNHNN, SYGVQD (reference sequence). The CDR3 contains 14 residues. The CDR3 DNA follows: TGCGCCAGCAGTGAGTCGATTGGGACAGGAACAGCTTTCTTT. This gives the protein CASSESIGTGTAFF.

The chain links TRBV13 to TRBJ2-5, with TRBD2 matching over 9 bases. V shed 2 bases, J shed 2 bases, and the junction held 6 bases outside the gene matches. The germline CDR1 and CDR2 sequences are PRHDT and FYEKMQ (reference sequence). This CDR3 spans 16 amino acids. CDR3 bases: TGTGCCAGCAGCTTAAACATCGGACTAGCGCAAGAGACCCAGTACTTC. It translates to CASSLNIGLAQETQYF.

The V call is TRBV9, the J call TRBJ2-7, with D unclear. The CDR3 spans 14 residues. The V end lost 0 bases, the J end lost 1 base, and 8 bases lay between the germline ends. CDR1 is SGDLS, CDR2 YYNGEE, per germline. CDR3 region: CASSVESGSYEQYF. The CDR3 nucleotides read TGTGCCAGCAGCGTAGAGTCGGGTTCCTACGAGCAGTACTTC.

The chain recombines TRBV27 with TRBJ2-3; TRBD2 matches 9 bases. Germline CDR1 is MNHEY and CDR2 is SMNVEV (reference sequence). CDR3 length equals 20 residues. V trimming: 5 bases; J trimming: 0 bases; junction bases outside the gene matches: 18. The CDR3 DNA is TGTGCCAGCAGTCCTCGGGGTAGCGGGAGCTACTCGGGTAGCACAGATACGCAGTATTTT. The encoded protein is CASSPRGSGSYSGSTDTQYF.

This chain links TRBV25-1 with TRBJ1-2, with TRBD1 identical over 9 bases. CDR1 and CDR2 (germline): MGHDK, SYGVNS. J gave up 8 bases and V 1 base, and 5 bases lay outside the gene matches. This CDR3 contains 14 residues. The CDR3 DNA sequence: TGTGCCAGCAGTGAATGGGGGACAGGGAGAGGCTACACCTTC. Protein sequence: CASSEWGTGRGYTF.

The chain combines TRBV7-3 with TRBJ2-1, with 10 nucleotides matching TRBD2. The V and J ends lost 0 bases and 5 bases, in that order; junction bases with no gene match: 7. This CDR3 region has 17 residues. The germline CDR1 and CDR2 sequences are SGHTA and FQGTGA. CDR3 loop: CASSLTKLAGFHNEQFF. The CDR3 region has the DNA TGTGCCAGCAGCTTAACAAAACTAGCGGGATTCCACAATGAGCAGTTCTTC.

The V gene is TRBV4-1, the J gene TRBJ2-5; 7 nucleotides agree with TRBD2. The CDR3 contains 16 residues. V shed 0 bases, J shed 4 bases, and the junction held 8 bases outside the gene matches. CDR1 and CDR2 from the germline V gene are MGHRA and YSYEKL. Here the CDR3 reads CASSQDLAGDAETQYF. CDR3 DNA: TGCGCCAGCAGCCAAGATCTTGCGGGAGATGCAGAGACCCAGTACTTC.

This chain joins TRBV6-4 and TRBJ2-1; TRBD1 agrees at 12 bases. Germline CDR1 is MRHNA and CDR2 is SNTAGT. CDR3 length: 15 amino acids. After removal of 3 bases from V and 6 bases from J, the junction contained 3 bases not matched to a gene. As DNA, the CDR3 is TGTGCCAGCAGTGATGGGACAGGGGGCGGCAATGAGCAGTTCTTC. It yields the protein CASSDGTGGGNEQFF.

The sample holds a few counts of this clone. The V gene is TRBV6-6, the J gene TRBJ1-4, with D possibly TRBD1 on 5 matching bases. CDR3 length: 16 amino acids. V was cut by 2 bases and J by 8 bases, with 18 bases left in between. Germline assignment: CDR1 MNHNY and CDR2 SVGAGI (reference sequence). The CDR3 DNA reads TGTGCCAGCAGTTACGCCAATCAGGGCGGAGGGGAAAAACTGTTTTTT. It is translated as CASSYANQGGGEKLFF.

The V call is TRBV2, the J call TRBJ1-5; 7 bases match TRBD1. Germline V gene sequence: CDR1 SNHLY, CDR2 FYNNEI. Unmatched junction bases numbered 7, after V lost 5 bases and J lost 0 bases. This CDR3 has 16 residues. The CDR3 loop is CASSSTGVYSNQPQHF. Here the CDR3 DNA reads TGTGCCAGCAGTTCTACAGGGGTCTATAGCAATCAGCCCCAGCATTTT.

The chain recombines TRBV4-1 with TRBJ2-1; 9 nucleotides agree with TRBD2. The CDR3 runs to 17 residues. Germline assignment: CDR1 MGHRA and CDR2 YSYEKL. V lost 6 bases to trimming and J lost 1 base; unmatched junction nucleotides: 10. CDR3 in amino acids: CASSLHGLAGSYNEQFF. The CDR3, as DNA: TGCGCCAGCAGTCTCCATGGGCTAGCGGGATCCTACAATGAGCAGTTCTTC.

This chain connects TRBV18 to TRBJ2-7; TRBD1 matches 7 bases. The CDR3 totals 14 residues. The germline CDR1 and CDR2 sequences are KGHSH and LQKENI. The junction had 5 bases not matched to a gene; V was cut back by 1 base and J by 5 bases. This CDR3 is CASSPQGQPNEQYF. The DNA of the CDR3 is TGTGCCAGCTCACCACAGGGACAGCCTAACGAGCAGTACTTC. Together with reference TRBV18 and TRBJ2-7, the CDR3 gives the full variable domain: NAGVMQNPRHLVRRRGQEARLRCSPMKGHSHVYWYRQLPEEGLKFMVYLQKENIIDESGMPKERFSAEFPKEGPSILRIQQVVRGDSAAYFCASSPQGQPNEQYFGPGTRLTVT.

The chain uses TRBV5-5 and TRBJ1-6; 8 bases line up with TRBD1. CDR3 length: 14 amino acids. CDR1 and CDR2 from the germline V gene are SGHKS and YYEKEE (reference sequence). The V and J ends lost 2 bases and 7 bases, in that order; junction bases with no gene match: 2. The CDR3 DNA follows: TGTGCCAGCAGCTTTACAGGGGGAAATTCACCCCTCCACTTT. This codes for CASSFTGGNSPLHF.

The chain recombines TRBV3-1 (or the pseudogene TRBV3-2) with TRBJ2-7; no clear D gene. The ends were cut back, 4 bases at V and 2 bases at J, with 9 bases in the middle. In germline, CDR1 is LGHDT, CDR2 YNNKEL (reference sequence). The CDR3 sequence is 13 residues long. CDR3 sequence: CASSLTSTYEQYF. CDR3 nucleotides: TGTGCCAGCAGCCTCACATCCACCTACGAGCAGTACTTC.

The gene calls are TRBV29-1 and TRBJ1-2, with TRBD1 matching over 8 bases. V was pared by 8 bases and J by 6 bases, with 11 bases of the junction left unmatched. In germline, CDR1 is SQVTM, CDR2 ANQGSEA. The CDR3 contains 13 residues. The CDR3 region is CSPPPGQGHGYTF. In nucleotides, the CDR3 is TGCAGCCCCCCACCCGGACAGGGCCATGGCTACACCTTC.

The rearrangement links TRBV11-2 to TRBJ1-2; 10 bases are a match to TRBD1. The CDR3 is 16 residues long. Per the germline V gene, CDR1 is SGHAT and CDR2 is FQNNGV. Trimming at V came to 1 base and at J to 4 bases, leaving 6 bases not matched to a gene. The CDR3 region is CASSLVGTGALYGYTF. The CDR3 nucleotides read TGTGCCAGCAGCTTAGTCGGGACAGGGGCCCTCTATGGCTACACCTTC.

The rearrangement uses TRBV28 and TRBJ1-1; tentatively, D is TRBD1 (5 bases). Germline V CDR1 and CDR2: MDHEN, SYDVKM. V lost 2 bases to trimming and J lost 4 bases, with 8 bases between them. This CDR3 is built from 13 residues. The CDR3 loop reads CASSLNGGTEAFF. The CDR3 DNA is TGTGCCAGCAGTTTAAACGGGGGCACTGAAGCTTTCTTT.

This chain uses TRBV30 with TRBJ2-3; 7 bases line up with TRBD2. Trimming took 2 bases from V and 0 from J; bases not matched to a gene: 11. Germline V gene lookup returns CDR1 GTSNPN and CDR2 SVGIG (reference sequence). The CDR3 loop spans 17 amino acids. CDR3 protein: CAWSTQWGTTSTDTQYF. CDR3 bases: TGTGCCTGGAGTACCCAATGGGGGACTACCAGCACAGATACGCAGTATTTT.

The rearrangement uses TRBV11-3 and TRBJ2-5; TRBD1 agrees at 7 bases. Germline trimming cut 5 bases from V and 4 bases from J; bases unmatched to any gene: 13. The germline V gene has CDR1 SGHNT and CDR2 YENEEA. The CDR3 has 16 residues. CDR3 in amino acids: CASSPRTTGAGETQYF. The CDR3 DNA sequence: TGTGCCAGCAGCCCAAGAACAACAGGGGCAGGAGAGACCCAGTACTTC. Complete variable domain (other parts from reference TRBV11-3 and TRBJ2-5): EAGVVQSPRYKIIEKKQPVAFWCNPISGHNTLYWYLQNLGQGPELLIRYENEEAVDDSQLPKDRFSAERLKGVDSTLKIQPAELGDSAVYLCASSPRTTGAGETQYFGPGTRLLVL.

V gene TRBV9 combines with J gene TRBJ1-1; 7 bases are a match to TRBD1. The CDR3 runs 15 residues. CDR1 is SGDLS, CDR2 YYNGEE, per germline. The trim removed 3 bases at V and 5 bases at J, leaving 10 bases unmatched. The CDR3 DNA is TGTGCCAGCAGCGCCCGACAGGGAAGAGGGACTGAAGCTTTCTTT. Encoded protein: CASSARQGRGTEAFF.

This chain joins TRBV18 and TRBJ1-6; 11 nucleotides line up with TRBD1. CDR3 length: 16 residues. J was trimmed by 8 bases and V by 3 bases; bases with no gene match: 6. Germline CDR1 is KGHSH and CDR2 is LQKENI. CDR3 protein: CASSPGTGGTYSPLHF. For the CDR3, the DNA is TGTGCCAGCTCACCGGGGACAGGGGGGACTTATTCACCCCTCCACTTT.

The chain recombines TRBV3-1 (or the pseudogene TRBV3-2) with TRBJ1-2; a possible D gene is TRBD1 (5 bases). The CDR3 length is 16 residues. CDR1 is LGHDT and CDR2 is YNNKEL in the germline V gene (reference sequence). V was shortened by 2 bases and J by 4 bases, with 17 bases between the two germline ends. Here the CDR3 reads CASSQKSRVLSYGYTF. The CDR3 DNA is TGTGCCAGCAGCCAAAAGAGCAGGGTCTTATCCTATGGCTACACCTTC.

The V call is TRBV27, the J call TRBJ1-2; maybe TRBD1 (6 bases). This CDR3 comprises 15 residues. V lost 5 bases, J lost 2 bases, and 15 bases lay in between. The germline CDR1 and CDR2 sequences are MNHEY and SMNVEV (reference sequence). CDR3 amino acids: CASSLQGIRNYGYTF. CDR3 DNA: TGTGCCAGCAGTCTACAGGGTATTCGGAACTATGGCTACACCTTC.

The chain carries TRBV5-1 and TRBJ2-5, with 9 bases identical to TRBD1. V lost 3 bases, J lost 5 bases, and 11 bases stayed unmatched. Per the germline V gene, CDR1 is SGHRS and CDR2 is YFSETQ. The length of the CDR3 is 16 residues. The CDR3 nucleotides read TGCGCCAGCAGCTCACGAGACAGGGGGGACGGCGAGACCCAGTACTTC. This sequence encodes CASSSRDRGDGETQYF.